The present T cell receptor beta chain was sequenced within a study of TIL therapy for anti-PD-1-resistant metastatic lung cancer. A single count supports this clone. There are 19 residues in the CDR3. Trimming removed 6 bases from V and 0 bases from J; junction bases left unmatched: 16. In germline, CDR1 is MNHEY, CDR2 SMNVEV (reference sequence). Sequencing used immunoSEQ v3. Produced via immunoSEQ multiplex PCR; TCRdb's table is partial and in-frame only. The table lists tens of thousands of clones, 74% of them singletons. Time point in this sample: pre-treatment sample, taken before nivolumab and TIL therapy.

The sequence came from a woman aged 25 to 80 with non-small cell lung cancer. The sample here was blood, taken at baseline. The rearrangement joins TRBV27 to TRBJ2-3; TRBD2 matches 9 bases. For the CDR3, the DNA is TGTGCCAGCAGGAATCCGCAAAGGGGGCGGGAGGGTAGCACAGATACGCAGTATTTT. It codes for CASRNPQRGREGSTDTQYF.